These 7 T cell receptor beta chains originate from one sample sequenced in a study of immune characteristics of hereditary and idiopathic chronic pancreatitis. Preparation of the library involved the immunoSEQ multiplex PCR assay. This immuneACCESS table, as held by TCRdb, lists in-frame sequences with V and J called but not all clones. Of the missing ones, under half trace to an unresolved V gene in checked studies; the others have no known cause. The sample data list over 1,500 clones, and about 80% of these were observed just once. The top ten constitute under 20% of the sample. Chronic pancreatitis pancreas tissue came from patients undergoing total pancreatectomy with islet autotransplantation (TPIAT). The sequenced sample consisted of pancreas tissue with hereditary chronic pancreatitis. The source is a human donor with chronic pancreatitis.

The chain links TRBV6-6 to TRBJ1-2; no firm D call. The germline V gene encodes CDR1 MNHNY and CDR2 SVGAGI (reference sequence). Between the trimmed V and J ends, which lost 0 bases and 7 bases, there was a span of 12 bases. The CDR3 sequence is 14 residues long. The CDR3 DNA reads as TGTGCCAGCAGTTACTCCTCCAGACCCTCTGGCTACACCTTC. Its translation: CASSYSSRPSGYTF.

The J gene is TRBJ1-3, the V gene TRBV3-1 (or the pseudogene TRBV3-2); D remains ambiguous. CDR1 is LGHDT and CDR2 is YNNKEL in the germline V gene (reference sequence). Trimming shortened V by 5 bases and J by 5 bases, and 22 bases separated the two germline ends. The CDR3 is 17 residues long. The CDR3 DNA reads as TGTGCCAGCAGCGTTGGGGTTCCCATTTACACACGAAACACCATATATTTT. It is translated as CASSVGVPIYTRNTIYF.

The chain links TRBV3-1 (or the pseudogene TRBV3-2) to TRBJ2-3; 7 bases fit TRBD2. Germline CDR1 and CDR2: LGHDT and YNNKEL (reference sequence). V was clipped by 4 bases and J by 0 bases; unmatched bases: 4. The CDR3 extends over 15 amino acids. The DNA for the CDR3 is TGTGCCAGCAGCCTCAGCGGGAAGAGCACAGATACGCAGTATTTT. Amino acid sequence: CASSLSGKSTDTQYF.

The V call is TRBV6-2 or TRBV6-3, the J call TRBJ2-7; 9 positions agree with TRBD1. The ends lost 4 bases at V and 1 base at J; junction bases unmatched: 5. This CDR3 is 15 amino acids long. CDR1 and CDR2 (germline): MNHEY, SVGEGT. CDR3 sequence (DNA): TGTGCCAGCAGTTCCGGACAGGGGATTTCCTACGAGCAGTACTTC. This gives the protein CASSSGQGISYEQYF.

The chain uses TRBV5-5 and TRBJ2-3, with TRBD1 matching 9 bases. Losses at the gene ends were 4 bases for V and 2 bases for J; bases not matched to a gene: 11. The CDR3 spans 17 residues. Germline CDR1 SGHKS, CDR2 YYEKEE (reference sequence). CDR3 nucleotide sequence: TGTGCCAGCAGCCTCTCGACGGGACAGGGTGTCACAGATACGCAGTATTTT. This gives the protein CASSLSTGQGVTDTQYF.

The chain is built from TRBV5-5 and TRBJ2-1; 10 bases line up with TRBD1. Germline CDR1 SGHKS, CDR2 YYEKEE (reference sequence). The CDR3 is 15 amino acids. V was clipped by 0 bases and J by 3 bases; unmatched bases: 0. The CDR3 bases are TGTGCCAGCAGCTTGGGGACAGGGGGCTACAATGAGCAGTTCTTC. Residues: CASSLGTGGYNEQFF. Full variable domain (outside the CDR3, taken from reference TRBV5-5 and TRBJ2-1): DAGVTQSPTHLIKTRGQQVTLRCSPISGHKSVSWYQQVLGQGPQFIFQYYEKEERGRGNFPDRFSARQFPNYSSELNVNALLLGDSALYLCASSLGTGGYNEQFFGPGTRLTVL.

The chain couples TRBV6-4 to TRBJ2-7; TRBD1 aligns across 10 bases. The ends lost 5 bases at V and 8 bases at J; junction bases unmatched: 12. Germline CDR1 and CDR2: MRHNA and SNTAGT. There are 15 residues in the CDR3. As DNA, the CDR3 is TGTGCCAGCAGTCCTAATGCCGGGACAGGGGTGAAGCAGTACTTC. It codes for CASSPNAGTGVKQYF.